One and the same sample provided the 27 T cell receptor beta chains below, sequenced in a study of naive and memory T cell subsets. The beta constant-region primer was an equimolar mix of two oligonucleotides covering TRBC1 and TRBC2. One entry per CDR3 protein, called by TCRdb with MiXCR from the UMI-ligation and nested PCR reads. Among 150,000 or so distinct CDR3 sequences listed, 15% to 20% were seen once. The sample consisted of naive CD4+ T cells from blood. These receptors came from a human donor in good health.

This chain uses TRBV10-1 with TRBJ2-6, with TRBD2 identical over 13 bases. V dropped 0 bases and J dropped 2; count of bases not matched to a gene: 4. The V gene's germline CDR1 is WNHNN and CDR2 SYGVQD (reference sequence). CDR3 size: 19 residues. The CDR3 sequence is CASSESTSGRRAGANVLTF. As DNA, the CDR3 is TGCGCCAGCAGTGAGTCGACTAGCGGGAGGAGAGCTGGGGCCAACGTCCTGACTTTC.

The rearrangement uses TRBV10-3 and TRBJ1-2; tentatively, D is TRBD1 (5 bases). This CDR3 has 13 residues. V dropped 8 bases and J dropped 7 bases, with 17 bases sitting between them. The germline gives CDR1 ENHRY, CDR2 SYGVKD. The chain's CDR3 is CAIEGETPFGYTF. The CDR3 DNA follows: TGTGCCATCGAAGGGGAAACACCCTTTGGCTACACCTTC.

The chain has TRBV7-2 and TRBJ2-3; perhaps TRBD2 as D (6 bases). Germline values: CDR1 SGHTA, CDR2 FQGNSA. V shed 2 bases and J shed 5 bases, with 17 bases lying between them. The CDR3 loop spans 16 amino acids. CDR3 nucleotides: TGTGCCAGCAGCTTATTTGCGGGAAGGGATCAAGATACGCAGTATTTT. Encoded protein: CASSLFAGRDQDTQYF.

This clonotype occurred a few times. The chain carries TRBV7-2 and TRBJ2-1, with D unclear. Per germline, CDR1 SGHTA and CDR2 FQGNSA. With 7 bases removed from V and 4 bases from J, the gap between germline ends came to 20 bases. The CDR3 sequence is 16 residues long. As DNA, the CDR3 is TGTGCCAGCACCATCATGGATCCGAAGGTATACAATGAGCAGTTCTTC. Its translation: CASTIMDPKVYNEQFF.

V and J are TRBV20-1 and TRBJ2-1; D is unresolved. This CDR3 spans 14 amino acids. V shed 3 bases and J shed 1 base, with 10 bases lying between them. The V gene's germline CDR1 is DFQATT and CDR2 SNEGSKA (reference sequence). Here the CDR3 reads CSASSRVSYNEQFF. In nucleotides, the CDR3 is TGCAGTGCTAGTTCCCGGGTATCCTACAATGAGCAGTTCTTC.

This chain connects TRBV7-8 to TRBJ2-4; D possibly uses TRBD1 or TRBD2 (5 bases each). The germline CDR1 and CDR2 sequences are SGHVS and FQNEAQ. This CDR3 has 17 amino acids. V was clipped by 2 bases and J by 3 bases, with 17 bases between them. CDR3 coding DNA: TGTGCCAGCAGCTTACTAGGGACCTCGGTGGGCAAAAACATTCAGTACTTC. It is translated as CASSLLGTSVGKNIQYF.

J is TRBJ2-3 and V is TRBV29-1; D is undetermined. The CDR3 runs 12 residues. The germline V and J ends were trimmed by 4 bases and 0 bases, with 5 bases remaining between them. Germline V gene sequence: CDR1 SQVTM, CDR2 ANQGSEA. As DNA, the CDR3 is TGCAGCGTTGGCGGTAGCACAGATACGCAGTATTTT. Its translation: CSVGGSTDTQYF.

V gene TRBV20-1 combines with J gene TRBJ2-5; D remains unclear. V lost 6 bases to trimming and J lost 2 bases, with 16 bases between them. The CDR3 loop spans 14 amino acids. The germline V gene has CDR1 DFQATT and CDR2 SNEGSKA (reference sequence). CDR3 protein: CSAARQPTQETQYF. The DNA of the CDR3 is TGCAGTGCCGCACGTCAGCCGACTCAAGAGACCCAGTACTTC.

This clonotype has more than one count but fewer than ten. This rearrangement joins TRBV28 to TRBJ1-5, with TRBD1 matching 9 bases. Trimming took 5 bases from V and 4 from J; bases not matched to a gene: 18. The CDR3 extends over 19 amino acids. Per germline, CDR1 MDHEN and CDR2 SYDVKM. CDR3 coding DNA: TGTGCCAGCAGTCAGGCAGGGACAGGGTTCTTTGTAACGAATCAGCCCCAGCATTTT. Translation: CASSQAGTGFFVTNQPQHF.

CDR3 amino acids: CASSLVAGGRHEQYF. Here the CDR3 DNA reads TGTGCCAGCAGCTTAGTGGCGGGGGGTCGTCACGAGCAGTACTTC. The genes are TRBV7-9 and TRBJ2-7; 8 bases map to TRBD2. The CDR3 is 15 residues long. Looked up from germline, CDR1 is SEHNR and CDR2 is FQNEAQ (reference sequence). The V and J ends lost 1 base and 5 bases, in that order; junction bases with no gene match: 7.

V is TRBV10-3 and J is TRBJ2-1, with 9 positions matching TRBD2. Germline assignment: CDR1 ENHRY and CDR2 SYGVKD. Losses at the gene ends were 6 bases for V and 4 bases for J; bases not matched to a gene: 4. The CDR3 spans 14 residues. This CDR3 is CAISPSGIYNEQFF. The CDR3 coding sequence is TGTGCCATCAGCCCTAGCGGGATTTACAATGAGCAGTTCTTC.

The CDR3 loop is CAIRGRQGSYEQYF. The DNA for the CDR3 is TGTGCCATCAGGGGGAGACAGGGTTCCTACGAGCAGTACTTC. This chain uses TRBV10-3 with TRBJ2-7; 7 bases align to TRBD1. CDR1 ENHRY and CDR2 SYGVKD come from the germline V gene. V gave up 6 bases and J gave up 1 base; unmatched junction bases: 6. The CDR3 runs to 14 residues.

V and J are TRBV10-3 and TRBJ2-7, with 8 bases aligning to TRBD2. This CDR3 comprises 16 residues. The junction had 18 bases not matched to a gene; V was cut back by 7 bases and J by 7 bases. Germline values: CDR1 ENHRY, CDR2 SYGVKD. The CDR3 here is CAITPVGGSGSGEQYF. In DNA, the CDR3 is TGTGCCATCACCCCGGTCGGGGGGAGCGGGAGCGGAGAGCAGTACTTC.

This chain joins TRBV29-1 and TRBJ2-5; no reliable D call. Trimming stripped 4 bases from V and 3 bases from J, with 6 bases between. This CDR3 is 11 amino acids long. The germline gives CDR1 SQVTM, CDR2 ANQGSEA. CDR3 sequence reads: CSVGTKETQYF. In DNA, the CDR3 is TGCAGCGTTGGTACAAAAGAGACCCAGTACTTC.

The rearrangement joins TRBV5-1 to TRBJ2-7; 11 bases align to TRBD1. V was clipped by 4 bases and J by 3 bases; unmatched bases: 6. CDR1 is SGHRS and CDR2 is YFSETQ in the germline V gene. CDR3 size: 15 residues. CDR3 in amino acids: CASSTGQGAVYEQYF. The CDR3 region has the DNA TGCGCCAGCAGCACCGGACAGGGGGCAGTCTACGAGCAGTACTTC.

This clonotype was counted only a few times. The rearrangement uses TRBV20-1 and TRBJ2-7; 11 nucleotides line up with TRBD2. This CDR3 has 15 amino acids. The J segment lost 7 bases and the V segment lost 6 bases, leaving 14 bases of the junction unmatched. Germline V CDR1 and CDR2: DFQATT, SNEGSKA (reference sequence). The CDR3 here is CSARKELAGVGEQYF. As DNA, the CDR3 is TGCAGTGCCCGCAAGGAACTAGCGGGAGTAGGGGAGCAGTACTTC.

The sample holds a few counts of this clonotype. The chain joins TRBV5-1 to TRBJ1-4; D gene unclear. Germline CDR1 reads SGHRS; CDR2 reads YFSETQ. Trimming left V 0 bases short and J 8 bases short, with 11 bases between. The length of the CDR3 is 14 residues. CDR3 nucleotides: TGCGCCAGCAGCTTGGGAGTGTCTGGGGAAAAACTGTTTTTT. Translation: CASSLGVSGEKLFF.

This clonotype was counted at least ten times. V usage is TRBV20-1 and J usage is TRBJ2-7; D not resolved. This CDR3 spans 14 amino acids. Germline V gene data show CDR1 as DFQATT and CDR2 as SNEGSKA (reference sequence). The ends were cut back, 2 bases at V and 2 bases at J, with 13 bases in the middle. The CDR3 sequence: CSARMVVRTYEQYF. The DNA of the CDR3 is TGCAGTGCTAGAATGGTAGTCCGGACCTACGAGCAGTACTTC.

The chain recombines TRBV10-3 with TRBJ1-2; 8 nucleotides align to TRBD1. The CDR3 consists of 14 residues. Trimming at V came to 6 bases and at J to 4 bases, leaving 7 bases not matched to a gene. The germline V gene has CDR1 ENHRY and CDR2 SYGVKD. Here the CDR3 reads CAIRADREPYGYTF. Written as DNA, the CDR3 is TGTGCCATCAGGGCGGACAGGGAACCCTATGGCTACACCTTC.

The genes are TRBV29-1 and TRBJ2-3; D gene uncertain. Per the germline V gene, CDR1 is SQVTM and CDR2 is ANQGSEA. V was pared by 4 bases and J by 0 bases, with 5 bases between. The CDR3 contains 12 residues. The CDR3 reads CSVGFSTDTQYF. The CDR3 DNA reads TGCAGCGTTGGTTTCAGCACAGATACGCAGTATTTT.

The chain is built from TRBV13 and TRBJ2-3, with D tentatively TRBD2 (6 bases). The CDR3 loop spans 16 amino acids. The V gene's germline CDR1 is PRHDT and CDR2 FYEKMQ (reference sequence). V gave up 1 base and J gave up 4 bases, with 15 bases separating them. The CDR3 coding sequence is TGTGCCAGCAGCTTAGTATTAAATAGCGGCCCAGATACGCAGTATTTT. Translation gives CASSLVLNSGPDTQYF.

This clonotype appeared many times. The V call is TRBV2, the J call TRBJ1-5; 7 nucleotides line up with TRBD1. Trimming at V came to 6 bases and at J to 6 bases, leaving 8 bases not matched to a gene. Germline V gene data show CDR1 as SNHLY and CDR2 as FYNNEI. This CDR3 contains 14 residues. The CDR3 DNA reads TGTGCCAGCAGGCCTACAGGGGTGGGTCAGCCCCAGCATTTT. It yields the protein CASRPTGVGQPQHF.

About this clonotype: No conserved phenylalanine or tryptophan ends this CDR3, so it is likely a read error. The rearrangement uses TRBV5-1 and TRBJ1-4, with TRBD1 as a possible D gene (6 bases). The CDR3 has 17 residues. The V gene lost 4 bases and the J gene lost 8 bases, with 24 bases spanning the gap. Germline CDR1 is SGHRS and CDR2 is YFSETQ. Here the CDR3 reads CASSGYTGTPEGEKLFL. The CDR3 coding sequence is TGCGCCAGCAGCGGATACACAGGGACACCGGAGGGGGAAAAACTGTTTCTT.

The sample holds a few counts of this clonotype. The chain links TRBV4-1 to TRBJ1-6; no clear D gene. The CDR3 is 16 residues long. V was clipped by 2 bases and J by 5 bases, with 13 bases between them. Looked up from germline, CDR1 is MGHRA and CDR2 is YSYEKL. The chain's CDR3 is CASSQIRGRDNSPLHF. In DNA, the CDR3 is TGCGCCAGCAGCCAAATCCGCGGCAGAGATAATTCACCCCTCCACTTT.

CDR3 residues: CASSQDGGQSNQPQHF. The CDR3 DNA is TGTGCCAGCAGCCAAGACGGAGGCCAGAGCAATCAGCCCCAGCATTTT. The chain has TRBV3-1 and TRBJ1-5; no clear D. Trimming took 0 bases from V and 1 from J, leaving 10 bases between them. Germline V gene data show CDR1 as LGHDT and CDR2 as YNNKEL (reference sequence). This CDR3 has 16 amino acids.

A few counts support this clonotype. CDR3 loop: CASREYTDSVNYGYTF. DNA of the CDR3: TGTGCCAGCAGAGAATATACCGACAGCGTAAACTATGGCTACACCTTC. The rearrangement links TRBV6-1 to TRBJ1-2; maybe TRBD1 (5 bases). The length of the CDR3 is 16 residues. The germline V gene has CDR1 MNHNS and CDR2 SASEGT. V lost 6 bases to trimming and J lost 2 bases, with 19 bases between them.

This clonotype was counted only a few times. The V gene is TRBV20-1, the J gene TRBJ2-7; 11 positions agree with TRBD1. Germline trimming cut 3 bases from V and 4 bases from J; bases unmatched to any gene: 2. Germline loops: CDR1 DFQATT, CDR2 SNEGSKA (reference sequence). This CDR3 has 13 residues. DNA for the CDR3: TGCAGTGCTAGGGACAGGGGGCAGTACGAGCAGTACTTC. It is translated as CSARDRGQYEQYF.